Each of the 3 T cell receptor beta chains below was sequenced from the same sample in a study of identical twins. From the 5' RACE reads, TCRdb called clonotypes with MiXCR, one entry per CDR3 protein. The table lists 250,000 to 300,000 distinct CDR3 sequences, roughly 9.7% of them singletons, with roughly 7% in the top ten. The data also belong to a second study, concerning yellow fever vaccine responses in identical twins.

The material sequenced was CD8+ T cells sorted from blood. Receptors originate from a woman in her late teens or twenties in good health.

V usage is TRBV24-1 and J usage is TRBJ2-4; 9 nucleotides line up with TRBD1. Germline V CDR1 and CDR2: KGHDR, SFDVKD. V was pared by 4 bases and J by 5 bases, with 8 bases of the junction left unmatched. The CDR3 spans 16 residues. The CDR3 sequence is CATSDSSTGGENIQYF. The CDR3 coding sequence is TGTGCCACCAGTGACTCCTCCACAGGGGGCGAAAACATTCAGTACTTC.

This clonotype was recorded a few times. J is TRBJ1-5 and V is TRBV4-1; maybe TRBD1 (5 bases). The CDR3 is 16 amino acids. Looked up from germline, CDR1 is MGHRA and CDR2 is YSYEKL. V gave up 1 base and J gave up 3 bases, with 13 bases separating them. The CDR3 DNA sequence: TGCGCCAGCAGCCAAGTGGACGGGGCGCCCAATCAGCCCCAGCATTTT. This gives the protein CASSQVDGAPNQPQHF.

This clonotype has a handful of counts. The V call is TRBV7-9, the J call TRBJ2-1; D is perhaps TRBD2 (6 bases). Deletions cut 2 bases from V and 9 bases from J, with 20 bases between. The CDR3 extends over 16 amino acids. Germline V lookup: CDR1 SEHNR, CDR2 FQNEAQ (reference sequence). The DNA for the CDR3 is TGTGCCAGCAGCTTATCCTGGGACTCCACCTTTAGTGAGCAGTTCTTC. Its protein product is CASSLSWDSTFSEQFF.